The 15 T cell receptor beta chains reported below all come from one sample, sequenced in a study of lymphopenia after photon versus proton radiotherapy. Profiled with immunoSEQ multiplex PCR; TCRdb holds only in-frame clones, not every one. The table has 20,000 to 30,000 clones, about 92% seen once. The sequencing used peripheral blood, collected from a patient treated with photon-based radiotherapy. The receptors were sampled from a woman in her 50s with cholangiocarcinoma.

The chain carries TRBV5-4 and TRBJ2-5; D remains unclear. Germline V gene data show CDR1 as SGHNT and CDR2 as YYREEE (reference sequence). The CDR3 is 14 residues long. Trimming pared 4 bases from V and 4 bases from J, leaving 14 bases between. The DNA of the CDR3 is TGTGCCAGCAGCCGGGTACTATCCCCAGAGACCCAGTACTTC. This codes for CASSRVLSPETQYF. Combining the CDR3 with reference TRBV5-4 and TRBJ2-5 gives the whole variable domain ETGVTQSPTHLIKTRGQQVTLRCSSQSGHNTVSWYQQALGQGPQFIFQYYREEENGRGNFPPRFSGLQFPNYSSELNVNALELDDSALYLCASSRVLSPETQYFGPGTRLLVL.

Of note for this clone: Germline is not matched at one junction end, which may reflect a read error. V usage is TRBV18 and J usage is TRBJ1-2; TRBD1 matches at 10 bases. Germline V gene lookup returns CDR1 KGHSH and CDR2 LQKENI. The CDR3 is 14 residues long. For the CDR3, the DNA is TGTGCCAGCTCACCGGTTGGACAGGGGGTTCCGTCAAATTTC. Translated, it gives CASSPVGQGVPSNF. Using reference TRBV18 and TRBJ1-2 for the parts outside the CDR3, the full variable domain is NAGVMQNPRHLVRRRGQEARLRCSPMKGHSHVYWYRQLPEEGLKFMVYLQKENIIDESGMPKERFSAEFPKEGPSILRIQQVVRGDSAAYFCASSPVGQGVPSNFGSGTRLTVV.

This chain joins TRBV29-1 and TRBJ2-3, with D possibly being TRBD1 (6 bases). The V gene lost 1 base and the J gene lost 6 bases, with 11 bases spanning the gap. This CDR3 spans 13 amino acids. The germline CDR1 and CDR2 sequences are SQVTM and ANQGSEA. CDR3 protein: CSVEGGGADTQYF. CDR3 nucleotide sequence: TGCAGCGTTGAAGGTGGGGGCGCGGATACGCAGTATTTT.

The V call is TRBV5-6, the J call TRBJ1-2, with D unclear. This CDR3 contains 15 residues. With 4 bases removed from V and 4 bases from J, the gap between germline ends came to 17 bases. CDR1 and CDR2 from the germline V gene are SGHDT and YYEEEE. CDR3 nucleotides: TGTGCCAGCAGCCTGCAGACTGCGTGGGTCTATGGCTACACCTTC. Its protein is CASSLQTAWVYGYTF.

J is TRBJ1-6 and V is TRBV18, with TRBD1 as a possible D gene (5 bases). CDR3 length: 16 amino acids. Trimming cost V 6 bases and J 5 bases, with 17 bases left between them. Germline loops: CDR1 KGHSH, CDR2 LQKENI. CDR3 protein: CASSLDSGRNNSPLHF. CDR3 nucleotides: TGTGCCAGCTCCCTTGATTCGGGACGAAATAATTCACCCCTCCACTTT.

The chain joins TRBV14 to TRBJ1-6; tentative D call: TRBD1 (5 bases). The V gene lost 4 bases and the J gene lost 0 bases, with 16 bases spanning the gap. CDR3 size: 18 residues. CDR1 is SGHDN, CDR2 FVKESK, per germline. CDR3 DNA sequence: TGTGCCAGCAGCCTTCAACCGGGGGGTAGCTCCTATAATTCACCCCTCCACTTT. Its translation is CASSLQPGGSSYNSPLHF.

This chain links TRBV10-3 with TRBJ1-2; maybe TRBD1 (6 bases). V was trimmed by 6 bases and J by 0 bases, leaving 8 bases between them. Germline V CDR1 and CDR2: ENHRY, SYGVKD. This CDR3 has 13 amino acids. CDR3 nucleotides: TGTGCCATCAGCGGGACACCTAACTATGGCTACACCTTC. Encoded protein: CAISGTPNYGYTF.

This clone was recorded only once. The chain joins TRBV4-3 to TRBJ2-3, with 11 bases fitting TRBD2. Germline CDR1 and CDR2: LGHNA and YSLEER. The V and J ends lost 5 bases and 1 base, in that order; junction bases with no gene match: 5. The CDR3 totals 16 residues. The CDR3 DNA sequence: TGCGCCAGCAGCTACGGGACTAGCGGAGGCACAGATACGCAGTATTTT. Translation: CASSYGTSGGTDTQYF.

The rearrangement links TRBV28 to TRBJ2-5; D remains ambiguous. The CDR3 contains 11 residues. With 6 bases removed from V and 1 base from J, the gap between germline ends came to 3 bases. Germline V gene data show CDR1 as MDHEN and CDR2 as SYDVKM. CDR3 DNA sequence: TGTGCCAGCAGCCTCCAAGAGACCCAGTACTTC. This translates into CASSLQETQYF. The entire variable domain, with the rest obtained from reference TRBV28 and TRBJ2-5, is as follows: DVKVTQSSRYLVKRTGEKVFLECVQDMDHENMFWYRQDPGLGLRLIYFSYDVKMKEKGDIPEGYSVSREKKERFSLILESASTNQTSMYLCASSLQETQYFGPGTRLLVL.

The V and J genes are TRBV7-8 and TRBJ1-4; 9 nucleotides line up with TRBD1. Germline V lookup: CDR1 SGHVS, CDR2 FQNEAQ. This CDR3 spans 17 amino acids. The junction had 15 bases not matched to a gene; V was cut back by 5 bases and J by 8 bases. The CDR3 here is CASSSPGTGIIREKLFF. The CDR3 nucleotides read TGTGCCAGCAGCAGCCCCGGGACAGGGATCATACGGGAAAAACTGTTTTTT.

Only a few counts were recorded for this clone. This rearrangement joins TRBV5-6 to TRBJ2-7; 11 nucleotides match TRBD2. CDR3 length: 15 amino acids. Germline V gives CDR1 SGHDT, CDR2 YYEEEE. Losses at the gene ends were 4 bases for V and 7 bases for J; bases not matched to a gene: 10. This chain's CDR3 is CASSPPLAGALEQYF. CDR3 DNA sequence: TGTGCCAGCAGCCCCCCACTAGCGGGGGCTTTGGAGCAGTACTTC.

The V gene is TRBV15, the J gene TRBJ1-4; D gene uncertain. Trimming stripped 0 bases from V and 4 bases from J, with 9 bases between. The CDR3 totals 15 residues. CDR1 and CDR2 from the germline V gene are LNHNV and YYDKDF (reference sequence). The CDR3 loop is CATSRDPKINEKLFF. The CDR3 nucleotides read TGTGCCACCAGCAGAGACCCGAAGATTAATGAAAAACTGTTTTTT.

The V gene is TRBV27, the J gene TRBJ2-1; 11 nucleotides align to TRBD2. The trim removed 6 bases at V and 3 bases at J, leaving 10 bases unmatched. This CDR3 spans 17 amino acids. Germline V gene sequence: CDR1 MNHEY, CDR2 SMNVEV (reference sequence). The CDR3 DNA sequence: TGTGCCAGCAGGGGGTGGAGGGGACTAGCGGACTACAATGAGCAGTTCTTC. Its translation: CASRGWRGLADYNEQFF.

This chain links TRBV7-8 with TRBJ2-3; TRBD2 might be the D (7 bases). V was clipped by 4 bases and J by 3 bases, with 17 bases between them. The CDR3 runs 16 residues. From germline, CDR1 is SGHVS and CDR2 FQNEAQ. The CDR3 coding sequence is TGTGCCAGCAGCTCGGGGGGCGGGGCGAGAACAGATACGCAGTATTTT. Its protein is CASSSGGGARTDTQYF.

The CDR3: CASSPGLAGGPSIDTQYF. CDR3 nucleotides: TGTGCCAGCTCACCCGGACTAGCGGGGGGGCCGAGTATAGATACGCAGTATTTT. The rearrangement joins TRBV18 to TRBJ2-3; 15 bases are a match to TRBD2. The CDR3 sequence is 18 residues long. The trim removed 3 bases at V and 5 bases at J, leaving 9 bases unmatched. Germline CDR1 is KGHSH and CDR2 is LQKENI.